Each of the 3 T cell receptor beta chains below was sequenced from the same sample in a study of radiotherapy plus CTLA-4 blockade in lung cancer. Generated by immunoSEQ multiplex PCR, the TCRdb table keeps only in-frame clones and is missing some. The data hold about 110,000 clones, with about 80% observed a single time. Sequencing used peripheral blood, obtained from a patient treated with radiotherapy plus ipilimumab. Source of these receptors: a human donor with non-small cell lung cancer that progressed on radiotherapy plus ipilimumab. Some clones in this sample may be carry-over from other donors' samples.

The chain recombines TRBV4-2 with TRBJ2-4; D assignment may be TRBD1 or TRBD2 (5 bases each). Trimming stripped 1 base from V and 2 bases from J, with 12 bases between. CDR1 is LGHNA and CDR2 is YNFKEQ in the germline V gene. The CDR3 is 16 residues long. The CDR3 nucleotides read TGTGCCAGCAGCCAAGCATCTGGGGGATCCAAAAACATTCAGTACTTC. Protein sequence: CASSQASGGSKNIQYF.

This clone was seen more than once but under ten times. The V and J genes are TRBV7-9 and TRBJ2-7; 14 bases agree with TRBD2. With V trimmed by 3 bases and J by 5 bases, 3 bases remained unmatched. Germline values: CDR1 SEHNR, CDR2 FQNEAQ (reference sequence). The length of the CDR3 is 15 residues. CDR3 coding DNA: TGTGCCAGCAGCTTGACTAGCGGGGGGGTTCACGAGCAGTACTTC. Translated: CASSLTSGGVHEQYF.

This clone was seen just once. The rearrangement uses TRBV9 and TRBJ2-4, with TRBD1 identical over 8 bases. Germline V gene lookup returns CDR1 SGDLS and CDR2 YYNGEE. This CDR3 spans 18 amino acids. V lost 4 bases, J lost 0 bases, and 12 bases stayed unmatched. The CDR3 sequence is CASSPPTGDPLAKNIQYF. CDR3 sequence (DNA): TGTGCCAGCAGCCCTCCGACAGGGGATCCTCTAGCCAAAAACATTCAGTACTTC.